The 26 T cell receptor beta chains below were found in one sample sequenced in a study of blood T cell repertoires in COVID-19. Clones were sequenced by immunoSEQ multiplex PCR, and TCRdb holds only the in-frame ones, with some missing. This sample carries under 300,000 clones, roughly 90% of them seen once, and the ten largest clones take about 0.94%. The sequencing input was peripheral blood. Receptors were obtained from a woman aged 40 to 50 who had recovered from COVID-19.

The rearrangement links TRBV19 to TRBJ1-4, with D perhaps TRBD1 (6 bases). CDR3 length: 16 amino acids. The V gene's germline CDR1 is LNHDA and CDR2 SQIVND (reference sequence). Trimming removed 5 bases at V and 4 bases at J, with 17 bases between. The CDR3 coding sequence is TGTGCCAGTAGTGTCCCCGGGACACATTTTAATGAAAAACTGTTTTTT. It encodes CASSVPGTHFNEKLFF.

The chain links TRBV5-1 to TRBJ2-1; 8 nucleotides match TRBD2. Germline V gives CDR1 SGHRS, CDR2 YFSETQ. The CDR3 covers 14 residues. Trimming cost V 5 bases and J 8 bases; bases outside gene matches: 9. The CDR3 region is CASRVGLEGDEQFF. CDR3 coding DNA: TGCGCCAGCAGGGTGGGACTAGAGGGGGATGAGCAGTTCTTC. The variable domain in full, with the rest retrieved from reference TRBV5-1 and TRBJ2-1, is KAGVTQTPRYLIKTRGQQVTLSCSPISGHRSVSWYQQTPGQGLQFLFEYFSETQRNKGNFPGRFSGRQFSNSRSEMNVSTLELGDSALYLCASRVGLEGDEQFFGPGTRLTVL.

The chain is built from TRBV24-1 and TRBJ2-1; tentatively, D is TRBD2 (6 bases). The CDR3 is made up of 13 amino acids. Germline V CDR1 and CDR2: KGHDR, SFDVKD. Between the trimmed V and J ends, which lost 3 bases and 12 bases, there was a span of 14 bases. CDR3 DNA sequence: TGTGCCACCAGTGATCAGACTAGAGAAGGGCAGTTCTTC. Protein product: CATSDQTREGQFF.

This chain joins TRBV25-1 and TRBJ2-1, with 8 nucleotides matching TRBD1. This CDR3 comprises 14 residues. Losses at the gene ends were 9 bases for V and 3 bases for J; bases not matched to a gene: 7. Germline loops: CDR1 MGHDK, CDR2 SYGVNS. CDR3 bases: TGTGCCAGTATCAGACAGGGGAACTACAATGAGCAGTTCTTC. It encodes CASIRQGNYNEQFF.

This clone was observed a single time. This chain links TRBV6-5 with TRBJ2-3, with D perhaps matching TRBD1 (5 bases). V was trimmed by 8 bases and J by 1 base, leaving 10 bases between them. Germline V gives CDR1 MNHEY, CDR2 SVGAGI. The CDR3 is made up of 13 amino acids. The CDR3 loop is CASSARGTDTQYF. CDR3 nucleotides: TGTGCCAGCTCGGCCAGGGGCACAGATACGCAGTATTTT.

The CDR3 protein is CASRGDRVSYEQYF. The CDR3 DNA sequence: TGCGCCAGCAGGGGGGACAGGGTATCCTACGAGCAGTACTTC. The J gene is TRBJ2-7, the V gene TRBV10-1; 9 positions agree with TRBD1. This CDR3 has 14 amino acids. CDR1 and CDR2 (germline): WNHNN, SYGVQD (reference sequence). V lost 6 bases and J lost 1; bases outside the gene matches: 4.

This clone was seen only once. CDR3 DNA: TGTGCCTGGAGTGGACTTGAGCAGTTCTTC. Translating gives CAWSGLEQFF. The V and J genes are TRBV30 and TRBJ2-1; D remains unclear. Germline values: CDR1 GTSNPN, CDR2 SVGIG (reference sequence). Deletions cut 1 base from V and 9 bases from J, with 4 bases between. This CDR3 has 10 amino acids.

This chain connects TRBV20-1 to TRBJ2-2, with D possibly matching TRBD2 (6 bases). V gave up 3 bases and J gave up 4 bases, with 12 bases separating them. CDR3 size: 14 residues. The germline V gene has CDR1 DFQATT and CDR2 SNEGSKA (reference sequence). The chain's CDR3 is CSASTGAATGELFF. DNA of the CDR3: TGCAGTGCTAGTACGGGAGCGGCCACCGGGGAGCTGTTTTTT.

The chain joins TRBV6-5 to TRBJ2-7; no reliable D call. The length of the CDR3 is 13 residues. The germline V gene has CDR1 MNHEY and CDR2 SVGAGI. V gave up 6 bases and J gave up 1 base, with 10 bases separating them. The CDR3 coding sequence is TGTGCCAGCAGAAACGACTTGTCCTACGAGCAGTACTTC. Translated, it gives CASRNDLSYEQYF.

V usage is TRBV11-3 and J usage is TRBJ2-7, with 7 bases lining up with TRBD1. Germline lookup yields CDR1 SGHNT and CDR2 YENEEA. The CDR3 spans 13 residues. V lost 4 bases, J lost 12 bases, and 12 bases stayed unmatched. CDR3 residues: CASSSSPTGVLYF. As DNA, the CDR3 is TGTGCCAGCAGCTCATCGCCTACAGGGGTTCTGTACTTC.

The rearrangement links TRBV6-4 to TRBJ1-6, with 7 positions matching TRBD1. J lost 5 bases, V lost 3 bases, and 4 bases had no gene match. The CDR3 extends over 15 amino acids. In germline, CDR1 is MRHNA, CDR2 SNTAGT. This chain's CDR3 is CASSEQGIHNSPLHF. The CDR3 DNA reads as TGTGCCAGCAGTGAACAGGGGATCCATAATTCACCCCTCCACTTT.

The CDR3 DNA reads TGTGCCAGCAGCCCTGGGACTAGCAACGAGCAGTACTTC. Translation gives CASSPGTSNEQYF. This chain links TRBV7-9 with TRBJ2-7; 9 bases align to TRBD2. This CDR3 has 13 residues. Germline trimming cut 5 bases from V and 5 bases from J; bases unmatched to any gene: 4. Germline CDR1 is SEHNR and CDR2 is FQNEAQ (reference sequence).

The chain carries TRBV19 and TRBJ2-6, with D possibly TRBD1 on 6 matching bases. CDR3 length equals 14 residues. Germline V gene sequence: CDR1 LNHDA, CDR2 SQIVND (reference sequence). V lost 7 bases, J lost 2 bases, and 9 bases lay in between. CDR3 nucleotides: TGTGCCAGTACGCAGGGGCCTGGGGCCAACGTCCTGACTTTC. Encoded protein: CASTQGPGANVLTF.

The chain recombines TRBV11-3 with TRBJ1-1, with a weak D call TRBD1 (6 bases). CDR1 is SGHNT and CDR2 is YENEEA in the germline V gene. This CDR3 has 16 residues. Trimming removed 1 base at V and 0 bases at J, with 12 bases between. The CDR3 here is CASSLGEGDMNTEAFF. In DNA form, the CDR3 reads TGTGCCAGCAGCTTAGGTGAGGGGGACATGAACACTGAAGCTTTCTTT.

The chain has TRBV6-5 and TRBJ1-1; 9 bases agree with TRBD1. CDR1 MNHEY and CDR2 SVGAGI come from the germline V gene. V was clipped by 8 bases and J by 2 bases; unmatched bases: 6. CDR3 length: 14 amino acids. For the CDR3, the DNA is TGTGCCAGCCGAGGACAGGGGTATAACACTGAAGCTTTCTTT. It specifies CASRGQGYNTEAFF.

The chain links TRBV27 to TRBJ2-7, with TRBD1 identical over 8 bases. Germline assignment: CDR1 MNHEY and CDR2 SMNVEV (reference sequence). This CDR3 region has 14 residues. With V trimmed by 4 bases and J by 6 bases, 8 bases remained unmatched. The CDR3 here is CASSWDRRQREQYF. The CDR3 DNA follows: TGTGCCAGCAGTTGGGACAGGAGGCAGCGCGAGCAGTACTTC.

This chain joins TRBV28 and TRBJ2-5, with TRBD1 matching 8 bases. This CDR3 region has 15 residues. Germline loops: CDR1 MDHEN, CDR2 SYDVKM. The ends lost 5 bases at V and 3 bases at J; junction bases unmatched: 8. The CDR3 DNA is TGTGCCAGCAGTGCAGGGGGCGCGACGGAAGAGACCCAGTACTTC. It specifies CASSAGGATEETQYF.

With regard to this clone: The sample holds other DNA sequences that translate to the same CDR3. This chain connects TRBV18 to TRBJ1-1; tentative D call: TRBD1 (6 bases). Germline V lookup: CDR1 KGHSH, CDR2 LQKENI. V lost 3 bases and J lost 2, with 7 bases in between. This CDR3 comprises 13 residues. The CDR3, as DNA: TGTGCCAGCTCACCGACAGGAAACACTGAAGCTTTCTTT. Protein: CASSPTGNTEAFF.

This chain uses TRBV5-1 with TRBJ2-7, with TRBD2 matching over 9 bases. V trimming: 4 bases; J trimming: 6 bases; junction bases outside the gene matches: 11. The CDR3 runs 15 residues. Germline values: CDR1 SGHRS, CDR2 YFSETQ. The CDR3 reads CASSPGSSGSLEQYF. CDR3 bases: TGCGCCAGCAGCCCGGGTAGTAGCGGGAGTCTCGAGCAGTACTTC.

V is TRBV5-5 and J is TRBJ1-5, with TRBD1 identical over 8 bases. The CDR3 spans 14 residues. The junction had 6 bases not matched to a gene; V was cut back by 4 bases and J by 6 bases. Germline V CDR1 and CDR2: SGHKS, YYEKEE (reference sequence). CDR3 sequence reads: CASSPGTGTQPQHF. Here the CDR3 DNA reads TGTGCCAGCAGCCCTGGGACAGGCACTCAGCCCCAGCATTTT.

The genes are TRBV2 and TRBJ2-6; a possible D gene is TRBD1 (6 bases). Germline V gene data show CDR1 as SNHLY and CDR2 as FYNNEI. This CDR3 comprises 19 residues. V lost 8 bases to trimming and J lost 3 bases, with 26 bases between them. In DNA, the CDR3 is TGTGCCAGCGAGGGATCTAAGAAGACAGGAAAAGATGGGGCCAACGTCCTGACTTTC. It translates to CASEGSKKTGKDGANVLTF.

The chain joins TRBV7-9 to TRBJ1-3; TRBD1 is a possible D gene (5 bases). This CDR3 has 17 amino acids. V shed 1 base and J shed 0 bases, with 13 bases lying between them. Germline CDR1 SEHNR, CDR2 FQNEAQ (reference sequence). CDR3 sequence: CASSLEWQGFSGNTIYF. The CDR3 DNA is TGTGCCAGCAGCTTAGAGTGGCAGGGCTTCTCTGGAAACACCATATATTTT.

This clone was detected only a few times. The gene calls are TRBV7-8 and TRBJ2-1, with 14 bases identical to TRBD2. V lost 8 bases to trimming and J lost 0 bases; unmatched junction nucleotides: 6. This CDR3 region has 17 residues. The germline CDR1 and CDR2 sequences are SGHVS and FQNEAQ. This CDR3 is CASRTGTSGSSYNEQFF. In nucleotides, the CDR3 is TGTGCCAGCCGAACCGGGACTAGCGGGAGCTCCTACAATGAGCAGTTCTTC.

The rearrangement links TRBV14 to TRBJ2-5, with 10 bases that match TRBD2. Germline assignment: CDR1 SGHDN and CDR2 FVKESK. This CDR3 has 17 residues. V was pared by 0 bases and J by 1 base, with 5 bases of the junction left unmatched. The CDR3 spells CASSQDSGTSVQETQYF. DNA of the CDR3: TGTGCCAGCAGCCAAGATTCCGGGACTAGCGTCCAAGAGACCCAGTACTTC.

The chain joins TRBV29-1 to TRBJ1-1; 8 bases line up with TRBD1. Losses at the gene ends were 4 bases for V and 1 base for J; bases not matched to a gene: 2. The CDR3 is 13 residues long. Germline V lookup: CDR1 SQVTM, CDR2 ANQGSEA. This chain's CDR3 is CSVVGTGNTEAFF. Here the CDR3 DNA reads TGCAGCGTTGTGGGGACAGGGAACACTGAAGCTTTCTTT.

Worth noting for this clone: The junction shows a germline mismatch at one end, possibly a read error. The CDR3 DNA follows: TGTGCTAGCAGCTTTTACTCTGGAGAGACCCAGTACTTC. It specifies CASSFYSGETQYF. V usage is TRBV7-7 and J usage is TRBJ2-5; no clear D gene. This CDR3 contains 13 residues. CDR1 and CDR2 from the germline V gene are SSHAT and FNYEAQ (reference sequence).